Listed below are T cell receptor beta chains from one sample, sequenced in a study of blood T cell repertoires in COVID-19. The repertoire was sequenced with immunoSEQ multiplex PCR; TCRdb's copy has only in-frame clones and lacks some. The sample consists of some 150,000 clones, around 78% of them appearing once. Sequencing was carried out using peripheral blood. The receptors stem from a man older than 75 with acute or convalescent COVID-19. Each CDR3 is given with its conserved first and last residue. A D gene is named only where the DNA matches it firmly. Rows give clone size only sometimes, using once, few, many, or a class for an expanded clone.

cdr3_nt: TGTGCCAGCAGTCGACAGGGGGAGAACACCGGGGAGCTGTTTTTT
cdr3_aa: CASSRQGENTGELFF
j_call: TRBJ2-2
clone_size: .
v_call: TRBV6-5
d_call: TRBD1

cdr3_nt: TGTGCCAGCAGCCGTCGGCGGAACGAGCCCCAGCATTTT
cdr3_aa: CASSRRRNEPQHF
j_call: TRBJ1-5
clone_size: .
v_call: TRBV2
d_call: .

cdr3_nt: TGCGCCAGCACGTGGGTAGCGGGGAACACCGGGGAGCTGTTTTTT
cdr3_aa: CASTWVAGNTGELFF
j_call: TRBJ2-2
clone_size: few
v_call: TRBV4-1
d_call: TRBD2

cdr3_nt: TGTGCCAGCAGCGCCCGGGACAGCTACACTGAAGCTTTCTTT
cdr3_aa: CASSARDSYTEAFF
j_call: TRBJ1-1
clone_size: .
v_call: TRBV9
d_call: TRBD1

cdr3_nt: TGCGCCAGCAGCTTGGGGACAGAGCGAGGGGAGACCCAGTACTTC
cdr3_aa: CASSLGTERGETQYF
j_call: TRBJ2-5
clone_size: .
v_call: TRBV5-1
d_call: .

cdr3_nt: TGTGCCAGCAGTTTGCGGTCTTCGGCGGGGACCACCGGGGAGCTGTTTTTT
cdr3_aa: CASSLRSSAGTTGELFF
j_call: TRBJ2-2
clone_size: .
v_call: TRBV28
d_call: .

cdr3_nt: TGTGCCAGCAGCGTATCCTACGCGGGGACTGAAGCTTTCTTT
cdr3_aa: CASSVSYAGTEAFF
j_call: TRBJ1-1
clone_size: .
v_call: TRBV9
d_call: .

cdr3_nt: TGTGCCAGCAGTCCGACAGGGCCGAGCAATCAGCCCCAGCATTTT
cdr3_aa: CASSPTGPSNQPQHF
j_call: TRBJ1-5
clone_size: .
v_call: TRBV6-5
d_call: TRBD1

cdr3_nt: TGTGCCAGCAAAGTAACGGACTCTCCTGGAAACACCATATATTTT
cdr3_aa: CASKVTDSPGNTIYF
j_call: TRBJ1-3
clone_size: .
v_call: TRBV6-5
d_call: .

cdr3_nt: TGTGCCAGCAGCTCACCGGGACTAGCAACGCAGTATTTT
cdr3_aa: CASSSPGLATQYF
j_call: TRBJ2-3
clone_size: once
v_call: TRBV7-6
d_call: TRBD2

cdr3_nt: TGTGCCAGCAGTTCTCAGTGGAACACTGAAGCTTTCTTT
cdr3_aa: CASSSQWNTEAFF
j_call: TRBJ1-1
clone_size: .
v_call: TRBV2
d_call: .

cdr3_nt: TGTGCCAGCAGTTTAATATTTCCCCCGAACACTGAAGCTTTCTTT
cdr3_aa: CASSLIFPPNTEAFF
j_call: TRBJ1-1
clone_size: .
v_call: TRBV28
d_call: .

cdr3_nt: TGTGCCAGCAGTTCCCACGACAGGTTCAATCAGCCCCAGCATTTT
cdr3_aa: CASSSHDRFNQPQHF
j_call: TRBJ1-5
clone_size: .
v_call: TRBV6-1
d_call: .

cdr3_nt: TGTGCCAGCAGCTTAGGGATTACAGGGGCGGTCACCGGGGAGCTGTTTTTT
cdr3_aa: CASSLGITGAVTGELFF
j_call: TRBJ2-2
clone_size: .
v_call: TRBV11-2
d_call: TRBD1

cdr3_nt: TGTGCCAGCAGCGTAGGGCAGGGTAGGGAAAAACTGTTTTTT
cdr3_aa: CASSVGQGREKLFF
j_call: TRBJ1-4
clone_size: .
v_call: TRBV9
d_call: .

cdr3_nt: TGTGCCTGGCGTGAGGGACAGTTCACCGGGGAGCTGTTTTTT
cdr3_aa: CAWREGQFTGELFF
j_call: TRBJ2-2
clone_size: .
v_call: TRBV30
d_call: TRBD1

cdr3_nt: TGCGCCAGCAGCTTCCAGGGATCCGTAAGCGAAAAACTGTTTTTT
cdr3_aa: CASSFQGSVSEKLFF
j_call: TRBJ1-4
clone_size: .
v_call: TRBV5-1
d_call: .

cdr3_nt: TGTGCCAGCAGTTTACAGATCCTCTCCTACGAGCAGTACTTC
cdr3_aa: CASSLQILSYEQYF
j_call: TRBJ2-7
clone_size: .
v_call: TRBV2
d_call: .

cdr3_nt: TGTGCCAGCTCACCTGATCCGGAGGGGGCATCAGATACGCAGTATTTT
cdr3_aa: CASSPDPEGASDTQYF
j_call: TRBJ2-3
clone_size: .
v_call: TRBV18
d_call: .

cdr3_nt: TGTGCTAGCAGCTTAGGGCAGGGGGTAAATGAAAAACTGTTTTTT
cdr3_aa: CASSLGQGVNEKLFF
j_call: TRBJ1-4
clone_size: .
v_call: TRBV7-7
d_call: TRBD1

cdr3_nt: TGCGCCAGCAGTTCAGGGGTAGCGGGGGACCAAGAGACCCAGTACTTC
cdr3_aa: CASSSGVAGDQETQYF
j_call: TRBJ2-5
clone_size: .
v_call: TRBV10-1
d_call: TRBD2

cdr3_nt: TGCAGCGTTGAAGTCCCGCCGGGACAGGGCGCCTATGGCTACACCTTC
cdr3_aa: CSVEVPPGQGAYGYTF
j_call: TRBJ1-2
clone_size: .
v_call: TRBV29-1
d_call: TRBD1

cdr3_nt: TGTGCCAGTAGTATAACGGGGGCGAACACCGGGGAGCTGTTTTTT
cdr3_aa: CASSITGANTGELFF
j_call: TRBJ2-2
clone_size: .
v_call: TRBV19
d_call: .

cdr3_nt: TGTGCCAGCAGCTCTACCTCGGGACAGGGCGGGGAGCAGTACTTC
cdr3_aa: CASSSTSGQGGEQYF
j_call: TRBJ2-7
clone_size: .
v_call: TRBV11-3
d_call: TRBD1

cdr3_nt: TGTGCCAGCTCACGACAGACCGACAATGAGCAGTTCTTC
cdr3_aa: CASSRQTDNEQFF
j_call: TRBJ2-1
clone_size: .
v_call: TRBV18
d_call: .

cdr3_nt: TGTGCCAGCAGCCAAGTAAGTAGCCTAGGAAGCAATCAGCCCCAGCATTTT
cdr3_aa: CASSQVSSLGSNQPQHF
j_call: TRBJ1-5
clone_size: .
v_call: TRBV3-1/TRBV3-2
d_call: .

cdr3_nt: TGTGCCAGCAGCATCAGGGGGCCGACAGATACGCAGTATTTT
cdr3_aa: CASSIRGPTDTQYF
j_call: TRBJ2-3
clone_size: .
v_call: TRBV7-8
d_call: TRBD1

cdr3_nt: TGTGCCAGCAGCAACGAGGGAAGCGATCAGCCCCAGCATTTT
cdr3_aa: CASSNEGSDQPQHF
j_call: TRBJ1-5
clone_size: .
v_call: TRBV21-1
d_call: .

cdr3_nt: TGTGCCAGCAGCCCCGGACAGGGGGTGAACTATGGCTACACCTTC
cdr3_aa: CASSPGQGVNYGYTF
j_call: TRBJ1-2
clone_size: .
v_call: TRBV9
d_call: TRBD1

cdr3_nt: TGTGCCAGCAGCCGTTCCGGAGGTCGGGATGAGCAGTTCTTC
cdr3_aa: CASSRSGGRDEQFF
j_call: TRBJ2-1
clone_size: .
v_call: TRBV3-1/TRBV3-2
d_call: .

cdr3_nt: TGTGCCAGTAGTGAGGGGGTATGGACTGAAGCTTTCTTT
cdr3_aa: CASSEGVWTEAFF
j_call: TRBJ1-1
clone_size: .
v_call: TRBV19
d_call: .

cdr3_nt: TGCGCCAGCAGCTTGGGACATCAAACCGGGGAGCTGTTTTTT
cdr3_aa: CASSLGHQTGELFF
j_call: TRBJ2-2
clone_size: few
v_call: TRBV5-1
d_call: .

cdr3_nt: TGTGCCAGTAGTGCGTACAGGGGTACGCAAGAGACCCAGTACTTC
cdr3_aa: CASSAYRGTQETQYF
j_call: TRBJ2-5
clone_size: .
v_call: TRBV19
d_call: TRBD1

cdr3_nt: TGTGCCAGCTCACCAAATGTCATGACAGGTGGAAGCACCGGGGAGCTGTTTTTT
cdr3_aa: CASSPNVMTGGSTGELFF
j_call: TRBJ2-2
clone_size: .
v_call: TRBV18
d_call: .

cdr3_nt: TGTGCCAGCAGCTTCCGGGGGGGGAGCTCCTACAATGAGCAGTTCTTC
cdr3_aa: CASSFRGGSSYNEQFF
j_call: TRBJ2-1
clone_size: .
v_call: TRBV11-3
d_call: TRBD2

cdr3_nt: TGTGCCACCAGAGACGGCGGGGGGCGGGGCAGCTCCTACAATGAGCAGTTCTTC
cdr3_aa: CATRDGGGRGSSYNEQFF
j_call: TRBJ2-1
clone_size: .
v_call: TRBV15
d_call: TRBD2

cdr3_nt: TGTGCCAGCAGCCTCCAGGGGGGAGCCAAAAACATTCAGTACTTC
cdr3_aa: CASSLQGGAKNIQYF
j_call: TRBJ2-4
clone_size: .
v_call: TRBV5-4
d_call: .

cdr3_nt: TGCGCCAGCAGCTCAGACAGGGCGGATGAGCAGTTCTTC
cdr3_aa: CASSSDRADEQFF
j_call: TRBJ2-1
clone_size: .
v_call: TRBV5-1
d_call: TRBD1

cdr3_nt: TGTGCCTGGAGTGCCGGGGGGGCTGGCTACACCTTC
cdr3_aa: CAWSAGGAGYTF
j_call: TRBJ1-2
clone_size: .
v_call: TRBV30
d_call: .

cdr3_nt: TGTGCCAGCAGCGAGCCCGGGACAGGGGGCTACAATGAGCAGTTCTTC
cdr3_aa: CASSEPGTGGYNEQFF
j_call: TRBJ2-1
clone_size: .
v_call: TRBV5-6
d_call: TRBD1

cdr3_nt: TGCGCCAGCAGCCCCCGACAGGCGACCGGGGAGCTGTTTTTT
cdr3_aa: CASSPRQATGELFF
j_call: TRBJ2-2
clone_size: few
v_call: TRBV5-1
d_call: .

cdr3_nt: TGCGCCAGCAGCTTGGGACAACGCCAAGAGACCCAGTACTTC
cdr3_aa: CASSLGQRQETQYF
j_call: TRBJ2-5
clone_size: .
v_call: TRBV5-1
d_call: .

cdr3_nt: TGTGCCAGTAGTATAGGTTTACGTGGGACAGGGGGTTACGAGCAGTACTTC
cdr3_aa: CASSIGLRGTGGYEQYF
j_call: TRBJ2-7
clone_size: .
v_call: TRBV19
d_call: TRBD1

cdr3_nt: TGTGCCAGCAGCCAAAAGGGACAGTACTATGGCTACACCTTC
cdr3_aa: CASSQKGQYYGYTF
j_call: TRBJ1-2
clone_size: .
v_call: TRBV14
d_call: TRBD1